These T cell receptor beta chains were read from a single sample in a study of blood T cells in healthy people across ages. MiXCR, applied by TCRdb to the 5' RACE reads, yields one record per CDR3 protein. The sample has about 640,000 distinct CDR3 sequences, around three fifths seen once; the top ten hold around 37%. Sequenced material: blood. The source is a man aged 55-75 years in good health. Each CDR3 is given with its conserved first and last residue. Fields, in order: clone size, V gene, J gene, D gene, CDR3 DNA, CDR3 protein. A D gene is named only where the DNA matches it firmly. Only part of the rows carry a size: once, few, many, or a class if the clone is expanded.

size: NA
V: TRBV7-6
J: TRBJ2-2
D: NA
DNA: TGTGCCAGCAGCTTAGTACTACAAACCGGGGAGCTGTTTTTT
CDR3: CASSLVLQTGELFF

size: NA
V: TRBV7-8
J: TRBJ2-1
D: TRBD1
DNA: TGTGCCAGCAGCTTTTTCCAGGGGGACAATGAGCAGTTCTTC
CDR3: CASSFFQGDNEQFF

size: NA
V: TRBV4-1
J: TRBJ2-5
D: NA
DNA: TGCGCCAGCAGCCAAGATACCAGCTGGGAGACCCAGTACTTC
CDR3: CASSQDTSWETQYF

size: few
V: TRBV20-1
J: TRBJ2-5
D: NA
DNA: TGCAGTGCTATTTTCGGGTCCCAAGAGACCCAGTACTTC
CDR3: CSAIFGSQETQYF

size: few
V: TRBV28
J: TRBJ2-1
D: TRBD1
DNA: TGTGCCAGCAGTTCACCCGGGACAGGGAAGGGCAATGAGCAGTTCTTC
CDR3: CASSSPGTGKGNEQFF

size: many
V: TRBV28
J: TRBJ1-5
D: TRBD1
DNA: TGTGCCAGCAGTTTATGGTTCCGACAGGGGGCGGTCAATCAGCCCCAGCATTTT
CDR3: CASSLWFRQGAVNQPQHF

size: NA
V: TRBV28
J: TRBJ2-1
D: TRBD1
DNA: TGTGCCAGCAGTTTGTTTACAGGGGTTAGGCGGAATGAGCAGTTCTTC
CDR3: CASSLFTGVRRNEQFF

size: NA
V: TRBV29-1
J: TRBJ2-5
D: NA
DNA: TGCAGCGCTGACGAGGGGGGGGTGCAAGAGACCCAGTACTTC
CDR3: CSADEGGVQETQYF

size: few
V: TRBV2
J: TRBJ2-1
D: TRBD2
DNA: TGTGCCAGCAGACGACTAGCGGGGGGGGACTCCTACAATGAGCAGTTCTTC
CDR3: CASRRLAGGDSYNEQFF

size: NA
V: TRBV20-1
J: TRBJ2-7
D: NA
DNA: TGCAGTGCTACCCCCGGGGCTCCCTACGAGCAGTACTTC
CDR3: CSATPGAPYEQYF

size: NA
V: TRBV6-6
J: TRBJ1-2
D: NA
DNA: TGTGCCAGCGGCCGGGGGCCTAACTATGGCTACACCTTC
CDR3: CASGRGPNYGYTF

size: NA
V: TRBV12-3/TRBV12-4
J: TRBJ2-1
D: NA
DNA: TGTGCCAGCACCCAGGGATATAGCTCCTACAATGAGCAGTTCTTC
CDR3: CASTQGYSSYNEQFF

size: NA
V: TRBV6-2/TRBV6-3
J: TRBJ1-2
D: NA
DNA: TGTGCCACAGCCGGGGCAGGGGAGAGATATGGCTACACCTTC
CDR3: CATAGAGERYGYTF

size: NA
V: TRBV27
J: TRBJ2-1
D: NA
DNA: TGTGCCAGCAGTACTCCCTACAATGAGCAGTTCTTC
CDR3: CASSTPYNEQFF

size: NA
V: TRBV4-2
J: TRBJ2-3
D: NA
DNA: TGTGCCAGCAGCCAGCGGGACCAGAGCACAGATACGCAGTATTTT
CDR3: CASSQRDQSTDTQYF

size: NA
V: TRBV2
J: TRBJ2-1
D: NA
DNA: TGTGCCAGCAGTCCGGGGACGGCCCCGGGAAATGAGCAGTTCTTC
CDR3: CASSPGTAPGNEQFF

size: NA
V: TRBV7-2
J: TRBJ2-3
D: NA
DNA: TGTGCCAGCAGCTGGCAGGGGGATACGCAGTATTTT
CDR3: CASSWQGDTQYF

size: NA
V: TRBV21-1
J: TRBJ2-1
D: NA
DNA: TGTGCCAGCAGGAGGGGGACAAAAAGCTCCCACAATGAGCAGTTCTTC
CDR3: CASRRGTKSSHNEQFF

size: few
V: TRBV12-3/TRBV12-4
J: TRBJ1-5
D: TRBD1
DNA: TGTGCCAGCAGTCAAGCAGGGGGCAGCAATCAGCCCCAGCATTTT
CDR3: CASSQAGGSNQPQHF

size: once
V: TRBV3-1
J: TRBJ1-5
D: NA
DNA: TGTGCCAGCAGCCAAGTAGGAGGGAACAATCAGCCCCAGCATTTT
CDR3: CASSQVGGNNQPQHF

size: few
V: TRBV14
J: TRBJ2-5
D: NA
DNA: TGTGCCAGCAGACAAGGAGGGGAAGGCGAGACCCAGTACTTC
CDR3: CASRQGGEGETQYF

size: NA
V: TRBV12-3/TRBV12-4
J: TRBJ2-1
D: TRBD2
DNA: TGTGCCAGCAGTCCCCTGACTAGCGGGGGGGTCCGTTCGTCGTACAATGAGCAGTTCTTC
CDR3: CASSPLTSGGVRSSYNEQFF

size: NA
V: TRBV15
J: TRBJ1-2
D: NA
DNA: TGTGTCACCAGCAGAGATGCATCTAACTATAGCTACACCTTC
CDR3: CVTSRDASNYSYTF

size: few
V: TRBV20-1
J: TRBJ2-7
D: NA
DNA: TGCAGTGCTAGAGCCGTCGGTTACGAGCAGTACTTC
CDR3: CSARAVGYEQYF

size: once
V: TRBV6-5
J: TRBJ1-6
D: NA
DNA: TGTGCCAGCAGTTACGCGGTTAGCTCCTATAATTCACCCCTCCACTTT
CDR3: CASSYAVSSYNSPLHF

size: NA
V: TRBV5-1
J: TRBJ2-1
D: TRBD2
DNA: TGCGCCAGCAGCACCCTAGCGGGGGACGACAATGAGCAGTTCTTC
CDR3: CASSTLAGDDNEQFF

size: few
V: TRBV29-1
J: TRBJ1-4
D: NA
DNA: TGCAGCGTTCTAACTGAGGGGGGGGCTAATGAAAAACTGTTTTTT
CDR3: CSVLTEGGANEKLFF

size: once
V: TRBV20-1
J: TRBJ2-7
D: NA
DNA: TGCAGTGCTAGAGGGCCCGTCTCGGACGAGCAGTACTTC
CDR3: CSARGPVSDEQYF

size: NA
V: TRBV27
J: TRBJ1-1
D: NA
DNA: TGTGCCAGCAGTTGGTGGGGGGGCACTGAAGCTTTCTTT
CDR3: CASSWWGGTEAFF

size: NA
V: TRBV2
J: TRBJ2-1
D: TRBD2
DNA: TGTGCCAGCAGCAGTACTAGCGGGGCCTGGGGGTTCTTC
CDR3: CASSSTSGAWGFF

size: NA
V: TRBV25-1
J: TRBJ2-3
D: NA
DNA: TGTGCCAGCAGTGTTGGGGCCCTAGGAGATACGCAGTACTTT
CDR3: CASSVGALGDTQYF

size: few
V: TRBV18
J: TRBJ2-4
D: NA
DNA: TGTGCCAGCTCATACTTAGCCGTTGAAAACATTCAGTACTTC
CDR3: CASSYLAVENIQYF

size: NA
V: TRBV11-2
J: TRBJ2-7
D: NA
DNA: TGTGCCAGCAGCCGCAATTCTGAACCCTACGAGCAGTACTTC
CDR3: CASSRNSEPYEQYF

size: NA
V: TRBV5-4
J: TRBJ1-6
D: NA
DNA: TGTGCCAGCAGCCCGGGTCGGGTTGGTTCACCCCTCCACTTT
CDR3: CASSPGRVGSPLHF

size: NA
V: TRBV20-1
J: TRBJ1-2
D: NA
DNA: TGCAGTGCTAGGGCAGGAGGTATTAGCTATGGCTACACCTTC
CDR3: CSARAGGISYGYTF

size: NA
V: TRBV12-3/TRBV12-4
J: TRBJ2-5
D: TRBD2
DNA: TGTGCCAGCAGCGGGACTAGCGGGGGGGCACGGGGTAATGAGCAGTACTTC
CDR3: CASSGTSGGARGNEQYF

size: few
V: TRBV18
J: TRBJ2-4
D: NA
DNA: TGTGCCAGCTCACCTTCCGCGACCAAAAACATTCAGTACTTC
CDR3: CASSPSATKNIQYF

size: NA
V: TRBV7-2
J: TRBJ1-1
D: NA
DNA: TGTGCCAGCAGCTTACATTCCCTGGGGGCTTTCTTT
CDR3: CASSLHSLGAFF

size: NA
V: TRBV2
J: TRBJ1-5
D: NA
DNA: TGTGCCAGCACCTTGGGTTATCAGCCCCAGCATTTT
CDR3: CASTLGYQPQHF

size: few
V: TRBV7-9
J: TRBJ1-1
D: NA
DNA: TGTGCCAGCAGCTTAAGTTCCGGGTTCGCTGAAGCTTTCTTT
CDR3: CASSLSSGFAEAFF

size: NA
V: TRBV18
J: TRBJ1-4
D: NA
DNA: TGTGCCAGCTCACCACAACAGGATAATGAAAAACTGTTTTTT
CDR3: CASSPQQDNEKLFF

size: NA
V: TRBV13
J: TRBJ2-5
D: NA
DNA: TGTGCCAGCAGCCCCAGCTCGGGGGAGGCTCAAGAGACCCAGTACTTC
CDR3: CASSPSSGEAQETQYF

size: NA
V: TRBV3-1
J: TRBJ2-3
D: TRBD2
DNA: TGTGCCAGCAGCCAACCGACTAGCGGGGGGGCGGCTCGAGATACGCAGTATTTT
CDR3: CASSQPTSGGAARDTQYF

size: NA
V: TRBV4-2
J: TRBJ2-1
D: TRBD2
DNA: TGTGCCAGCAGCCAATGGCTTAGCGGGGGGGCCAGCAATGAGCAGTTCTTC
CDR3: CASSQWLSGGASNEQFF

size: NA
V: TRBV4-1
J: TRBJ2-3
D: TRBD2
DNA: TGCGCCAGCAGCCAAAATCCTAGCGGGGAGAAAGATACGCAGTATTTT
CDR3: CASSQNPSGEKDTQYF

size: once
V: TRBV7-9
J: TRBJ2-3
D: TRBD1
DNA: TGTGCCAGCAGCTTAGCGCCGGGACAGAGCACAGATACGCAGTATTTT
CDR3: CASSLAPGQSTDTQYF

size: NA
V: TRBV20-1
J: TRBJ2-5
D: NA
DNA: TGCAGTGTCGCCGGGGGTGGGATAGAGACCCAGTACTTC
CDR3: CSVAGGGIETQYF

size: few
V: TRBV3-1
J: TRBJ2-1
D: NA
DNA: TGTGCCAGCAGCCCCAACAGGGTAGGTGAGCAGTTCTTC
CDR3: CASSPNRVGEQFF

size: NA
V: TRBV29-1
J: TRBJ1-5
D: TRBD1
DNA: TGCAGCGTTGGGGGAGATGCAGGGGGCAGTCAGCCCCAGCATTTT
CDR3: CSVGGDAGGSQPQHF

size: few
V: TRBV6-2/TRBV6-3
J: TRBJ2-7
D: TRBD2
DNA: TGTGCCAGCAGACCCGGACTAGCGGGGCATCTAACGGAGCAGTACTTC
CDR3: CASRPGLAGHLTEQYF

size: NA
V: TRBV4-1
J: TRBJ2-1
D: NA
DNA: TGCGCCAGCAGCCAAGGCTCAAGATTTAGCTCCTACAATGAGCAGTTCTTC
CDR3: CASSQGSRFSSYNEQFF

size: NA
V: TRBV10-3
J: TRBJ1-6
D: NA
DNA: TGTGCCATCAGTGAGGGGAGATTGGGGGATTCACCCCTCCACTTT
CDR3: CAISEGRLGDSPLHF

size: NA
V: TRBV12-3/TRBV12-4
J: TRBJ1-4
D: NA
DNA: TGTGCCAGCAGGACCCCTACAGCTAATGAAAAACTGTTTTTT
CDR3: CASRTPTANEKLFF

size: few
V: TRBV6-5
J: TRBJ2-3
D: NA
DNA: TGTGCCAGCACGGACTTCGGAAGAACGCAGTATTTT
CDR3: CASTDFGRTQYF

size: few
V: TRBV2
J: TRBJ1-6
D: NA
DNA: TGTGCCAGCAGCAGTCGCGGGAATTCACCCCTCCACTTT
CDR3: CASSSRGNSPLHF

size: NA
V: TRBV5-1
J: TRBJ2-7
D: TRBD2
DNA: TGCGCCAGCAGTCCCTCTAGCGGGGGGGGCCTCCCATACGAGCAGTACTTC
CDR3: CASSPSSGGGLPYEQYF

size: NA
V: TRBV7-2
J: TRBJ1-2
D: NA
DNA: TGTGCCAGCAACCGGGACACCTCTAACTATGGCTACACCTTC
CDR3: CASNRDTSNYGYTF